The 15 T cell receptor beta chains given below trace back to one sample, sequenced in a study of shared clonotypes between healthy human individuals. Measured with immunoSEQ multiplex PCR; TCRdb has only the in-frame clones, and not every one. This sample yields 2 million or so clones, of which roughly 95% are seen a single time; more than 0.1% belongs to the top ten. Material for sequencing was naive CD4+ T cells sorted from blood. Subset meaning: CD45RA+ positively selected. Source of these receptors: a man younger than 35 in good health.

Here the CDR3 reads CASSVTSGGLEEAFF. The CDR3 region has the DNA TGTGCCAGCAGTGTCACCTCCGGGGGGTTGGAGGAAGCTTTCTTT. The V and J genes are TRBV6-5 and TRBJ1-1; D perhaps matches TRBD1 (5 bases). Deletions cut 5 bases from V and 8 bases from J, with 21 bases between. Germline lookup yields CDR1 MNHEY and CDR2 SVGAGI. CDR3 length: 15 amino acids.

V usage is TRBV4-3 and J usage is TRBJ2-7, with D perhaps being TRBD1 or TRBD2 (6 bases each). The CDR3 spans 16 residues. The germline gives CDR1 LGHNA, CDR2 YSLEER. V lost 1 base, J lost 2 bases, and 15 bases lay in between. CDR3 protein: CASSQAWGDIAYEQYF. The CDR3 DNA is TGCGCCAGCAGCCAAGCGTGGGGGGACATAGCCTACGAGCAGTACTTC.

The chain recombines TRBV9 with TRBJ1-4, with 8 bases matching TRBD1. The junction had 1 base not matched to a gene; V was cut back by 0 bases and J by 6 bases. CDR3 length: 14 residues. In germline, CDR1 is SGDLS, CDR2 YYNGEE. Here the CDR3 reads CASSVGTGHEKLFF. The CDR3 coding sequence is TGTGCCAGCAGCGTAGGGACAGGGCATGAAAAACTGTTTTTT. Based on the CDR3 plus reference TRBV9 and TRBJ1-4, the full variable domain is DSGVTQTPKHLITATGQRVTLRCSPRSGDLSVYWYQQSLDQGLQFLIQYYNGEERAKGNILERFSAQQFPDLHSELNLSSLELGDSALYFCASSVGTGHEKLFFGSGTQLSVL.

CDR3 loop: CAIRTGTSLQETQYF. The CDR3 nucleotides read TGTGCCATCAGAACCGGGACTAGCTTACAAGAGACCCAGTACTTC. This rearrangement joins TRBV10-3 to TRBJ2-5; 9 bases are a match to TRBD2. Germline V gene data show CDR1 as ENHRY and CDR2 as SYGVKD. The V and J ends lost 6 bases and 2 bases, in that order; junction bases with no gene match: 7. The CDR3 has 15 residues.

The rearrangement joins TRBV10-3 to TRBJ1-4; D uncertain. Between the trimmed V and J ends, which lost 3 bases and 6 bases, there was a span of 8 bases. This CDR3 is 13 amino acids long. Germline CDR1 is ENHRY and CDR2 is SYGVKD. CDR3 in amino acids: CAISDAEDEKLFF. CDR3 DNA: TGTGCCATCAGTGATGCTGAAGATGAAAAACTGTTTTTT.

The rearrangement links TRBV19 to TRBJ2-5, with D possibly called TRBD1 or TRBD2 (5 bases each). The germline CDR1 and CDR2 sequences are LNHDA and SQIVND (reference sequence). The V end was cut by 3 bases, the J end by 5 bases, with 7 bases between. The CDR3 runs 12 residues. The CDR3 is CASSIGTETQYF. The CDR3 DNA is TGTGCCAGTAGTATTGGGACGGAGACCCAGTACTTC.

The V call is TRBV9, the J call TRBJ2-7, with 8 bases matching TRBD1. In germline, CDR1 is SGDLS, CDR2 YYNGEE. Losses at the gene ends were 3 bases for V and 3 bases for J; bases not matched to a gene: 8. This CDR3 spans 15 amino acids. The CDR3 loop is CASSGGQGRFYEQYF. In nucleotides, the CDR3 is TGTGCCAGCAGCGGAGGACAGGGAAGGTTCTACGAGCAGTACTTC.

This clone was counted ten times or more. This chain links TRBV28 with TRBJ2-1, with TRBD1 matching 8 bases. V shed 2 bases and J 6 bases; nucleotides not matched to a gene: 3. CDR3 length: 14 amino acids. The V gene's germline CDR1 is MDHEN and CDR2 SYDVKM. CDR3 region: CASSLRDRPNEQFF. The CDR3 nucleotides read TGTGCCAGCAGTTTACGGGACAGGCCCAATGAGCAGTTCTTC. Full variable domain (rest looked up from reference TRBV28 and TRBJ2-1): DVKVTQSSRYLVKRTGEKVFLECVQDMDHENMFWYRQDPGLGLRLIYFSYDVKMKEKGDIPEGYSVSREKKERFSLILESASTNQTSMYLCASSLRDRPNEQFFGPGTRLTVL.

V gene TRBV30 combines with J gene TRBJ2-5, with D perhaps given as TRBD1 or TRBD2 (6 bases each). V was cut by 5 bases and J by 1 base, with 8 bases left in between. The CDR3 is 12 residues long. Germline lookup yields CDR1 GTSNPN and CDR2 SVGIG (reference sequence). DNA for the CDR3: TGTGCCTGGGGAGGGGGCCAAGAGACCCAGTACTTC. The encoded protein is CAWGGGQETQYF.

The J gene is TRBJ2-1, the V gene TRBV19; TRBD1 might be the D (5 bases). The V end was cut by 2 bases, the J end by 5 bases, with 13 bases between. Germline CDR1 is LNHDA and CDR2 is SQIVND (reference sequence). The CDR3 runs 15 residues. This CDR3 is CASSIRAGYDNEQFF. CDR3 nucleotide sequence: TGTGCCAGTAGTATAAGGGCAGGGTACGACAATGAGCAGTTCTTC.

This chain links TRBV7-2 with TRBJ1-2, with D possibly TRBD1 on 6 matching bases. Per germline, CDR1 SGHTA and CDR2 FQGNSA. Trimming stripped 3 bases from V and 1 base from J, with 9 bases between. The CDR3 totals 14 residues. The CDR3 DNA follows: TGTGCCAGCAGCTTGGACAGCTTTAACTATGGCTACACCTTC. Protein: CASSLDSFNYGYTF.

J is TRBJ1-6 and V is TRBV19, with 7 positions matching TRBD1. This CDR3 contains 15 residues. The ends lost 4 bases at V and 10 bases at J; junction bases unmatched: 10. The germline CDR1 and CDR2 sequences are LNHDA and SQIVND (reference sequence). The CDR3 nucleotides are TGTGCCAGTAGTACTCACAGGGGCGGTTCCTCACCCCTCCACTTT. Its protein product is CASSTHRGGSSPLHF. The complete variable domain, with remaining parts taken from reference TRBV19 and TRBJ1-6, reads DGGITQSPKYLFRKEGQNVTLSCEQNLNHDAMYWYRQDPGQGLRLIYYSQIVNDFQKGDIAEGYSVSREKKESFPLTVTSAQKNPTAFYLCASSTHRGGSSPLHFGNGTRLTVT.

This rearrangement joins TRBV30 to TRBJ1-1, with no clear D. Germline lookup yields CDR1 GTSNPN and CDR2 SVGIG (reference sequence). V was cut by 3 bases and J by 8 bases, with 10 bases left in between. CDR3 length: 11 residues. CDR3 sequence (DNA): TGTGCCTGGAGAGTCCCTGAAGAAGCTTTCTTT. It is translated as CAWRVPEEAFF.

The chain couples TRBV4-3 to TRBJ2-5, with D possibly being TRBD1 or TRBD2 (5 bases each). The V and J ends lost 3 bases and 5 bases respectively, with 10 bases between them. This CDR3 has 13 amino acids. CDR1 and CDR2 (germline): LGHNA, YSLEER. DNA for the CDR3: TGCGCCAGCAGCCAGGGACCATGGGAGACCCAGTACTTC. Amino acids: CASSQGPWETQYF.

This clone was seen just once. The chain has TRBV5-1 and TRBJ1-2; 9 nucleotides agree with TRBD1. The CDR3 extends over 15 amino acids. With 4 bases clipped from V and 7 bases from J, the junction kept 11 bases outside the gene matches. Germline CDR1 reads SGHRS; CDR2 reads YFSETQ. The CDR3, as DNA: TGCGCCAGCAGCCAAATTGGCGGACAGGGGACTGGCTACACCTTC. Translation gives CASSQIGGQGTGYTF.